The subject of this entry is one T cell receptor (beta chain). This clone's antigen is unknown. No qualities accompany the bases; no much larger clone lies one base away. The immunoSEQ assay amplified TCRB CDR3 regions from approximately 2 micrograms of genomic DNA, or from all available DNA when less than that amount was available. Multiplex PCR used 60 forward primers for TCR V beta segments and 13 reverse primers for J beta segments. Synthetic control templates were spiked into each sample at limiting dilution to estimate reads per starting template. The Illumina HiSeq System generated sequencing reads of 87 bp. The paper's data handling went like this. To remove PCR and sequencing errors, closely related sequences were merged with a nearest neighbor algorithm. TCR overlap was defined as the percentage of unique tumor TCR beta sequences that were also found in the peripheral blood of the same patient. In its TCRdb copy, this immuneACCESS table keeps in-frame sequences only and misses some clones. Where compared with another copy, unresolved V genes explain less than half of these, and the others have no known cause. The DNA was the basis for D and trimming; V, J and clone size are from that table. The sample table holds over 90,000 clones, of which more than 75% were seen once. Of the sample, roughly 2.9% falls within the top ten clones.

The data are from a study of glioma-infiltrating T cells after dendritic cell vaccination (dated by TCRdb to the mid-2010s). General notes on the study: The cohort comprised 15 or so glioblastoma patients from Phase I and II dendritic cell vaccination trials, 9 newly diagnosed and 6 with recurrent disease. Tumor-infiltrating lymphocyte content was quantified and tumor and blood repertoires were compared in dendritic cell-vaccinated glioblastoma patients by deep sequencing of TCR beta CDR3 regions. Autologous tumor lysate-pulsed dendritic cell vaccination was administered to the patients between 2003 and 2012. TCR sequencing metrics, including TIL content and tumor-blood repertoire overlap, were correlated with survival after dendritic cell vaccination. To make the vaccine, monocyte-derived dendritic cells were cultured for 7 to 8 days with IL-4 and GM-CSF and then pulsed overnight with autologous tumor lysate. Patients received three intradermal dendritic cell vaccine injections at biweekly intervals in the arm below the axilla. Beyond this particular receptor, the publication reports: No direct relationship between TCR clonality and survival was found, suggesting a diverse polyclonal response may matter. Longer time to progression and overall survival after dendritic cell vaccination were predicted by higher estimated pretreatment TIL content. The cohort was small and heterogeneous, and full blood and tumor sets were available for few patients, with initial-recurrent tumor pairs available for even fewer patients. The three-group TCR overlap response model was characterized as speculative, and prospective validation of the model was stated to be required.

Selection of patients required sufficient residual fresh-frozen tumor tissue and over two years of available survival data. Molecular status otherwise varied across the glioblastoma patients, but none of them carried an isocitrate dehydrogenase mutation. PBMC collection took place before vaccination, two weeks after the third vaccination, and at tumor progression if progression occurred. The Qiagen DNeasy Blood extraction Kit was used for extraction of genomic DNA. The germline V gene encodes CDR1 PRHDT and CDR2 FYEKMQ (reference sequence). Counted from cysteine to phenylalanine, this CDR3 has 17 amino acids. Kept here is only the CDR3 DNA, which spans 51 bases and is read in frame from base 1. The V end loses 5 bases and the J end loses 0 bases, and a stretch of 16 bases separates them.

Sequenced here: blood, sampled before dendritic cell vaccination. The sequence links TRBV13 to TRBJ2-2; the best D guess is TRBD2, with 5 bases matching. This clonotype was sampled from a human donor with glioblastoma. CDR3 loop: CASSPSPSGTNTGELFF. The DNA sequence follows: TGTGCCAGCAGCCCAAGTCCGAGCGGAACGAACACCGGGGAGCTGTTTTTT.